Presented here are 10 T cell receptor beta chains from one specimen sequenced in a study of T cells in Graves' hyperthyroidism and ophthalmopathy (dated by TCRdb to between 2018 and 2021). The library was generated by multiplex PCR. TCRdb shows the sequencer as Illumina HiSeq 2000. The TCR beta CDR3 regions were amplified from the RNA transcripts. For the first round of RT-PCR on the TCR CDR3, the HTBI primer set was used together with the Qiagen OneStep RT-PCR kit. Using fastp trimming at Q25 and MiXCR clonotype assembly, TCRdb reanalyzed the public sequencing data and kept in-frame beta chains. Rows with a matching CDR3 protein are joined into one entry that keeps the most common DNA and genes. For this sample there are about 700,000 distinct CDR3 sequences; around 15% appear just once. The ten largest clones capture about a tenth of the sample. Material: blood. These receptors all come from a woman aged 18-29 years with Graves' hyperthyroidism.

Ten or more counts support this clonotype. The CDR3 DNA sequence: TGTGCCAGCAGCTTAGCACGAAATGAGCAGTTCTTC. Its protein product is CASSLARNEQFF. The chain links TRBV7-2 to TRBJ2-1; D gene uncertain. Germline V gives CDR1 SGHTA, CDR2 FQGNSA. The CDR3 is 12 residues long. V lost 0 bases, J lost 7 bases, and 4 bases lay in between.

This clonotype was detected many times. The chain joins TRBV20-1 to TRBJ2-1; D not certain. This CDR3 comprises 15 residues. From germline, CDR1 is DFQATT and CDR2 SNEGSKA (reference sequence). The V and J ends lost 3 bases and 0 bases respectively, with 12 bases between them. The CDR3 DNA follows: TGCAGTGCTAGGGTAGCCGAAACCTCCTACAATGAGCAGTTCTTC. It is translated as CSARVAETSYNEQFF.

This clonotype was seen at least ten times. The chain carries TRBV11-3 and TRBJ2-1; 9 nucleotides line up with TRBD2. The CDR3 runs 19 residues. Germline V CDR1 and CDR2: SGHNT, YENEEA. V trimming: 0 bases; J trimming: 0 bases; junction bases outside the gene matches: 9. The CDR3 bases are TGTGCCAGCAGCTTAGATCTGAGACTAGCGGTAAGCTCCTACAATGAGCAGTTCTTC. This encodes CASSLDLRLAVSSYNEQFF.

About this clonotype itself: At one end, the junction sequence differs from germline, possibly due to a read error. The CDR3 protein is CASRTDRGALGASF. In DNA, the CDR3 is TGTGCCAGTAGAACAGACAGGGGCGCCTTAGGAGCTTCCTTT. The chain has TRBV19 and TRBJ1-1; 8 nucleotides line up with TRBD1. CDR1 is LNHDA and CDR2 is SQIVND in the germline V gene (reference sequence). This CDR3 contains 14 residues.

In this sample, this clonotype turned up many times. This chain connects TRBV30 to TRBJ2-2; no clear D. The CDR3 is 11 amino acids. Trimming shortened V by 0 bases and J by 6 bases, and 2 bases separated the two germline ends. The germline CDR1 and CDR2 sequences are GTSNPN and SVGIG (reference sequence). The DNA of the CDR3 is TGTGCCTGGAGTGTACCCGGGGAGCTGTTTTTT. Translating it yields CAWSVPGELFF.

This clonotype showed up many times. The CDR3 coding sequence is TGTGCCAGCAGCTTTTCCGGCGGAACCCGGCGGGAGACCCAGTACTTC. It specifies CASSFSGGTRRETQYF. The gene calls are TRBV11-2 and TRBJ2-5, with D hard to call. CDR1 and CDR2 from the germline V gene are SGHAT and FQNNGV. This CDR3 region has 16 residues. Trimming pared 3 bases from V and 5 bases from J, leaving 19 bases between.

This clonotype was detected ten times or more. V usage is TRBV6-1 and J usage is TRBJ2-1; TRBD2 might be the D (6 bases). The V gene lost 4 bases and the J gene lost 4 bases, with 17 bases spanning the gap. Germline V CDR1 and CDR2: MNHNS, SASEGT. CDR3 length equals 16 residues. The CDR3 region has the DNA TGTGCCAGCAGTGCGTCGGGACTTAGCGCGTACAATGAGCAGTTCTTC. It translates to CASSASGLSAYNEQFF.

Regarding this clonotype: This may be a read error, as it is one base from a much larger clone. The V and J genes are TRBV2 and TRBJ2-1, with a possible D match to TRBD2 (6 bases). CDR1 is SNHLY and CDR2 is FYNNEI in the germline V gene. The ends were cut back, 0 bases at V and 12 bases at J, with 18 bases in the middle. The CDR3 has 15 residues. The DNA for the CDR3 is TGTGCCAGCAGTGAAGCGACGGGAGTCTCGTATGGGCAGTTCTTC. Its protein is CASSEATGVSYGQFF.

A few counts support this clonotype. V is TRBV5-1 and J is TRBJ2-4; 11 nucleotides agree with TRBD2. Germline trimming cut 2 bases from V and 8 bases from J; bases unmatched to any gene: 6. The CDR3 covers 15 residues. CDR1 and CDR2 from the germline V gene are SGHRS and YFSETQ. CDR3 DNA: TGCGCCAGCAGCTTCTTAGCGGGAGGGCCTGACATTCAGTACTTC. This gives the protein CASSFLAGGPDIQYF.

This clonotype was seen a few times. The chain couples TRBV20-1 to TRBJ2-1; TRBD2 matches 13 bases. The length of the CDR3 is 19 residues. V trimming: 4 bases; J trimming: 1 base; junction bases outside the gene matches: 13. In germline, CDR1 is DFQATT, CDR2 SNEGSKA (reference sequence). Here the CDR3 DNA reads TGCAGTGCTATAGATCGAGGACTAGCGGGAGTGGGGTCCTACAATGAGCAGTTCTTC. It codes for CSAIDRGLAGVGSYNEQFF.